Listed here are 29 T cell receptor beta chains from one sample, sequenced in a study of T cell repertoires in cytomegalovirus infection. No antigen is known for these receptors. TCRdb re-called the reads through MiXCR, storing one row per CDR3 protein. The table has about 83,000 distinct CDR3 sequences, under 30% seen once; the top ten hold roughly 50%. The input for sequencing was CD8+ T cells from cultured PBMCs, taken from culture after CMV antigen stimulation. All receptors derive from a human donor in good health (CMV status not recorded). Some clones in this sample may be carry-over from other donors' samples.

This clonotype has more than one count but fewer than ten. This sequence joins TRBV19 and TRBJ2-1, with TRBD2 matching 10 bases. The CDR3 has 13 amino acids. Germline V CDR1 and CDR2: LNHDA, SQIVND (reference sequence). V was clipped by 5 bases and J by 8 bases; unmatched bases: 3. CDR3 amino acids: CASSAGLADEQFF. CDR3 bases: TGTGCCAGTAGTGCCGGACTAGCGGATGAGCAGTTCTTC.

J is TRBJ1-1 and V is TRBV19; tentatively, D is TRBD1 (6 bases). Trimming stripped 3 bases from V and 0 bases from J, with 8 bases between. The CDR3 loop spans 14 amino acids. In germline, CDR1 is LNHDA, CDR2 SQIVND (reference sequence). The CDR3 loop reads CASSIQGLNTEAFF. The CDR3 DNA is TGTGCCAGTAGTATTCAGGGGCTGAACACTGAAGCTTTCTTT. Based on the CDR3 plus reference TRBV19 and TRBJ1-1, the full variable domain is DGGITQSPKYLFRKEGQNVTLSCEQNLNHDAMYWYRQDPGQGLRLIYYSQIVNDFQKGDIAEGYSVSREKKESFPLTVTSAQKNPTAFYLCASSIQGLNTEAFFGQGTRLTVV.

This chain connects TRBV19 to TRBJ2-3; 7 bases are a match to TRBD1. V lost 0 bases, J lost 6 bases, and 12 bases stayed unmatched. The CDR3 is 17 amino acids. Germline CDR1 reads LNHDA; CDR2 reads SQIVND (reference sequence). The CDR3 reads CASSIDQTGTFKDTQYF. The CDR3 DNA reads TGTGCCAGTAGTATAGACCAGACAGGGACCTTCAAGGATACGCAGTATTTT. Full variable domain (missing parts from reference TRBV19 and TRBJ2-3): DGGITQSPKYLFRKEGQNVTLSCEQNLNHDAMYWYRQDPGQGLRLIYYSQIVNDFQKGDIAEGYSVSREKKESFPLTVTSAQKNPTAFYLCASSIDQTGTFKDTQYFGPGTRLTVL.

This clonotype has a handful of counts. The V and J genes are TRBV7-8 and TRBJ2-1; possibly TRBD1 for D (5 bases). V was clipped by 2 bases and J by 10 bases, with 12 bases between them. This CDR3 has 13 residues. The germline V gene encodes CDR1 SGHVS and CDR2 FQNEAQ. CDR3: CASSLRAGREQFF. CDR3 in DNA: TGTGCCAGCAGCTTACGGGCAGGGCGGGAGCAGTTCTTC.

This clonotype occurred a few times. The chain employs TRBV6-6 and TRBJ2-3; no clear D gene. Germline V gene data show CDR1 as MNHNY and CDR2 as SVGAGI (reference sequence). The CDR3 has 17 amino acids. V shed 4 bases and J shed 2 bases, with 19 bases lying between them. CDR3 region: CASSSPPPWASTDTQYF. The CDR3 region has the DNA TGTGCCAGCAGTTCCCCCCCCCCCTGGGCGTCCACAGATACGCAGTATTTT.

The V call is TRBV2, the J call TRBJ2-2; D remains unclear. Between the trimmed V and J ends, which lost 1 base and 7 bases, there was a span of 7 bases. Germline loops: CDR1 SNHLY, CDR2 FYNNEI. This CDR3 is built from 13 residues. Here the CDR3 reads CASSEGPVGELFF. The CDR3 DNA is TGTGCCAGCAGTGAAGGTCCAGTCGGGGAGCTGTTTTTT.

The table lists this clonotype with a few counts. This rearrangement joins TRBV7-2 to TRBJ1-2; D possibly corresponds to TRBD1 (6 bases). V dropped 5 bases and J dropped 8 bases, with 15 bases sitting between them. The length of the CDR3 is 13 residues. The germline CDR1 and CDR2 sequences are SGHTA and FQGNSA. The CDR3 DNA follows: TGTGCCAGCAGCCAGGGAGGGGGACGGGGCTACACCTTC. It codes for CASSQGGGRGYTF.

In its sample, this clonotype was seen a few times. The chain carries TRBV7-9 and TRBJ1-5, with D uncertain. CDR3 length: 14 residues. Germline values: CDR1 SEHNR, CDR2 FQNEAQ (reference sequence). Trimming stripped 2 bases from V and 3 bases from J, with 8 bases between. The CDR3 sequence: CASSLIGDNQPQHF. The CDR3 bases are TGTGCCAGCAGCTTAATCGGAGACAATCAGCCCCAGCATTTT.

The chain carries TRBV6-2 or TRBV6-3 and TRBJ1-1; D is undetermined. The V end was cut by 1 base, the J end by 4 bases, with 1 base between. CDR3 size: 11 residues. CDR1 and CDR2 (germline): MNHEY, SVGEGT. In nucleotides, the CDR3 is TGTGCCAGCAGTTACTTCACTGAAGCTTTCTTT. Translated, it gives CASSYFTEAFF.

This clonotype was seen a handful of times. The CDR3 sequence: CASSPGAGGELFF. CDR3 nucleotides: TGTGCCAGCAGCCCTGGGGCAGGCGGGGAGCTGTTTTTT. The chain links TRBV25-1 to TRBJ2-2; possibly TRBD1 for D (5 bases). Germline-derived CDR1 and CDR2 are MGHDK and SYGVNS. The CDR3 has 13 residues. V lost 6 bases, J lost 7 bases, and 12 bases lay in between.

The V gene is TRBV4-2, the J gene TRBJ1-5; no definite D call. Germline CDR1 and CDR2: LGHNA and YNFKEQ. This CDR3 is built from 16 residues. Trimming shortened V by 0 bases and J by 3 bases, and 12 bases separated the two germline ends. CDR3 region: CASSQDTVLDNQPQHF. The CDR3 DNA is TGTGCCAGCAGCCAAGATACCGTATTGGACAATCAGCCCCAGCATTTT.

This clonotype was detected many times. The genes are TRBV7-8 and TRBJ2-7; 14 positions agree with TRBD2. The CDR3 contains 15 residues. Unmatched junction bases numbered 3, after V lost 5 bases and J lost 3 bases. CDR1 is SGHVS, CDR2 FQNEAQ, per germline. Here the CDR3 DNA reads TGTGCCAGCAGCCTGACTAGCGGGAGGGACTACGAGCAGTACTTC. Encoded protein: CASSLTSGRDYEQYF.

The chain links TRBV28 to TRBJ2-7; D call uncertain. Trimming removed 6 bases at V and 4 bases at J, with 19 bases between. Germline CDR1 reads MDHEN; CDR2 reads SYDVKM. This CDR3 has 15 amino acids. This CDR3 is CASSPRPMERYEQYF. CDR3 nucleotide sequence: TGTGCCAGCAGCCCTCGACCCATGGAAAGGTACGAGCAGTACTTC.

This clonotype was counted a few times. The chain carries TRBV7-6 and TRBJ2-1; 7 positions agree with TRBD1. Losses at the gene ends were 6 bases for V and 0 bases for J; bases not matched to a gene: 2. CDR3 size: 14 residues. CDR1 SGHVS and CDR2 FNYEAQ come from the germline V gene. The CDR3 sequence: CASRGDSSYNEQFF. The CDR3 nucleotides read TGTGCCAGCAGGGGGGACAGCTCCTACAATGAGCAGTTCTTC.

The rearrangement links TRBV5-1 to TRBJ1-2; D gene uncertain. V shed 4 bases and J shed 0 bases, with 19 bases lying between them. Germline CDR1 is SGHRS and CDR2 is YFSETQ. The CDR3 totals 17 residues. In DNA, the CDR3 is TGCGCCAGCAGCCGAACCCCCACACAACACGCTAACTATGGCTACACCTTC. It is translated as CASSRTPTQHANYGYTF.

In this sample, this clonotype turned up a few times. This sequence joins TRBV5-6 and TRBJ1-5; no definite D call. Deletions cut 0 bases from V and 6 bases from J, with 10 bases between. The CDR3 runs to 14 residues. CDR1 is SGHDT, CDR2 YYEEEE, per germline. The DNA for the CDR3 is TGTGCCAGCAGCTTGGGGGGTATGGGTCAGCCCCAGCATTTT. Its protein is CASSLGGMGQPQHF.

V gene TRBV29-1 combines with J gene TRBJ2-7; no definite D call. CDR3 length: 10 amino acids. Per germline, CDR1 SQVTM and CDR2 ANQGSEA. V was trimmed by 7 bases and J by 6 bases, leaving 10 bases between them. CDR3 loop: CSALMPEQYF. The CDR3 DNA reads as TGCAGCGCCCTAATGCCCGAGCAGTACTTC.

V is TRBV28 and J is TRBJ1-2; 9 bases match TRBD1. V shed 6 bases, J shed 7 bases, and the junction held 9 bases outside the gene matches. Per the germline V gene, CDR1 is MDHEN and CDR2 is SYDVKM. This CDR3 region has 14 residues. The CDR3 is CASRAGTGYGGYTF. In DNA form, the CDR3 reads TGTGCCAGCAGGGCCGGGACAGGGTATGGTGGCTACACCTTC.

The V gene is TRBV12-3 or TRBV12-4, the J gene TRBJ2-2; D is perhaps TRBD1 or TRBD2 (5 bases each). The CDR3 consists of 12 residues. Between the trimmed V and J ends, which lost 3 bases and 10 bases, there was a span of 9 bases. CDR3 in amino acids: CASSFGGVELFF. The CDR3 DNA sequence: TGTGCCAGCAGTTTTGGGGGAGTGGAGCTGTTTTTT.

This clonotype was observed a handful of times. This chain joins TRBV7-6 and TRBJ2-1; D call uncertain. Germline V gene lookup returns CDR1 SGHVS and CDR2 FNYEAQ. The CDR3 has 13 residues. Between the trimmed V and J ends, which lost 1 base and 10 bases, there was a span of 11 bases. CDR3 protein: CASSLVEAREQFF. For the CDR3, the DNA is TGTGCCAGCAGCTTAGTCGAGGCACGCGAGCAGTTCTTC.

Only a few counts were recorded for this clonotype. The rearrangement links TRBV6-1 to TRBJ2-7; weak D call: TRBD1 (6 bases). In germline, CDR1 is MNHNS, CDR2 SASEGT. The V end was cut by 6 bases, the J end by 2 bases, with 17 bases between. The CDR3 is 15 residues long. CDR3 residues: CASRAEQGTAYEQYF. In DNA, the CDR3 is TGTGCCAGCAGAGCTGAACAGGGTACTGCCTACGAGCAGTACTTC.

Only a few counts were recorded for this clonotype. The rearrangement joins TRBV6-1 to TRBJ1-2, with TRBD1 matching 9 bases. This CDR3 spans 14 amino acids. The germline V gene has CDR1 MNHNS and CDR2 SASEGT. V gave up 7 bases and J gave up 8 bases; unmatched junction bases: 11. CDR3 nucleotides: TGTGCCAGCACCTTAAGGGACAGGGTAGACGGCTACACCTTC. Protein product: CASTLRDRVDGYTF.

This clonotype was counted only a few times. This chain connects TRBV4-3 to TRBJ2-2; 7 bases match TRBD2. Germline trimming cut 0 bases from V and 5 bases from J; bases unmatched to any gene: 9. The CDR3 runs 17 residues. From germline, CDR1 is LGHNA and CDR2 YSLEER. CDR3 region: CASSQDIEREWTGELFF. The CDR3 DNA is TGCGCCAGCAGCCAAGATATAGAGCGGGAATGGACCGGGGAGCTGTTTTTT.

The chain combines TRBV11-2 with TRBJ1-1, with no clear D. CDR1 is SGHAT, CDR2 FQNNGV, per germline. Trimming shortened V by 0 bases and J by 2 bases, and 10 bases separated the two germline ends. The CDR3 extends over 15 amino acids. Here the CDR3 DNA reads TGTGCCAGCAGCTTAGACGTGGGGTCTAACACTGAAGCTTTCTTT. Translation: CASSLDVGSNTEAFF.

The chain carries TRBV11-3 and TRBJ2-1; D may correspond to TRBD1 or TRBD2 (5 bases each). The CDR3 length is 17 residues. V was shortened by 5 bases and J by 4 bases, with 21 bases between the two germline ends. CDR1 is SGHNT, CDR2 YENEEA, per germline. The CDR3 loop is CASSPRDLPTLYNEQFF. CDR3 nucleotides: TGTGCCAGCAGCCCAAGGGACCTCCCTACGTTGTACAATGAGCAGTTCTTC.

This clonotype was seen more than once but under ten times. The rearrangement joins TRBV12-5 to TRBJ2-5; D is unclear. V dropped 3 bases and J dropped 3 bases, with 8 bases sitting between them. Per germline, CDR1 LGHNT and CDR2 FRNRAP. There are 13 residues in the CDR3. The CDR3 sequence: CASGLGLEETQYF. CDR3 coding DNA: TGTGCTAGTGGTTTAGGGTTGGAAGAGACCCAGTACTTC.

This clonotype is categorized as medium-sized. V and J are TRBV7-6 and TRBJ2-1; D gene unclear. The CDR3 is 15 residues long. V gave up 6 bases and J gave up 3 bases, with 15 bases separating them. The V gene's germline CDR1 is SGHVS and CDR2 FNYEAQ. CDR3 in amino acids: CASSDPTADYNEQFF. The CDR3 nucleotides are TGTGCCAGCAGTGATCCAACGGCAGACTACAATGAGCAGTTCTTC.

This clonotype occurred a few times. The rearrangement uses TRBV29-1 and TRBJ1-2; 10 bases agree with TRBD1. This CDR3 region has 14 residues. Germline V gene data show CDR1 as SQVTM and CDR2 as ANQGSEA. The junction had 9 bases not matched to a gene; V was cut back by 4 bases and J by 7 bases. CDR3 coding DNA: TGCAGCGTTGGTAAATCGGGACAGGGGACTGGCTACACCTTC. This encodes CSVGKSGQGTGYTF.

The chain links TRBV28 to TRBJ2-1; a possible D gene is TRBD1 (5 bases). The CDR3 totals 15 residues. Per the germline V gene, CDR1 is MDHEN and CDR2 is SYDVKM. V lost 5 bases and J lost 4, with 15 bases in between. CDR3 amino acids: CASSPATDSYNEQFF. In nucleotides, the CDR3 is TGTGCCAGCAGTCCTGCCACCGACAGTTACAATGAGCAGTTCTTC. Full variable domain (missing parts from reference TRBV28 and TRBJ2-1): DVKVTQSSRYLVKRTGEKVFLECVQDMDHENMFWYRQDPGLGLRLIYFSYDVKMKEKGDIPEGYSVSREKKERFSLILESASTNQTSMYLCASSPATDSYNEQFFGPGTRLTVL.